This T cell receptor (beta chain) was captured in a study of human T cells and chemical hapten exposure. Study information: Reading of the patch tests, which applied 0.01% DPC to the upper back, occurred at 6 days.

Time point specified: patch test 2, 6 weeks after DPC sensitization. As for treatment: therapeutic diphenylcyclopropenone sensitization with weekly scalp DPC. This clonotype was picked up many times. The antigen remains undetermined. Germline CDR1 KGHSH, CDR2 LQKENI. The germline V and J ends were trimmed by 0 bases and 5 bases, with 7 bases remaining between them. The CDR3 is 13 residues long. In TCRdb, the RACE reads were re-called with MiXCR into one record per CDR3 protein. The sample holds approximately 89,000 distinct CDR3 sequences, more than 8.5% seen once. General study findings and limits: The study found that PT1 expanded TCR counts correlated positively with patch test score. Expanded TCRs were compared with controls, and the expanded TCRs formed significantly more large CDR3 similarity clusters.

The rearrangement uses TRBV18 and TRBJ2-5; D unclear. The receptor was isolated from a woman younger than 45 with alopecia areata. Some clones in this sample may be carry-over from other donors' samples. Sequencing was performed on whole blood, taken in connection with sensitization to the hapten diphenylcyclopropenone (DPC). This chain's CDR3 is CASSPPSGETQYF. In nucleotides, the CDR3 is TGTGCCAGCTCACCACCATCCGGGGAGACCCAGTACTTC.